The table lists the clone carrying this T cell receptor beta chain with a count of one. As yet, its antigen is unknown. This may be a read error, as it is one base from a much larger clone. CDR1 is SGHTA and CDR2 is FQGTGA in the germline V gene. V was clipped by 3 bases and J by 6 bases, with 9 bases between them. This CDR3 is built from 13 residues. MiXCR was run by TCRdb on the multiplex PCR reads, yielding one entry per CDR3 protein. The sample has about 180,000 distinct CDR3 sequences; 30% to 35% are singletons. This sample stems from a study of breast tumors, draining lymph nodes, adjacent tissues. Whole-study findings and limits: Tumor TCR diversity was below lymph nodes but above nontumor tissue. Tumor and nontumor repertoires were significantly more similar in luminal-like than in basal-like breast cancer.

Samples came from axillary lymph nodes draining the breast cancer. The chain couples TRBV7-3 to TRBJ2-1, with D perhaps matching TRBD1 or TRBD2 (6 bases each). The receptor's source is a female donor with breast cancer. Some clones in this sample may be carry-over from other donors' samples. Sequencing was performed on axillary lymph node tissue. The CDR3 bases are TGTGCCAGCAGCTTTGGAGGGGGCAATGAGCAGTTCTTC. This sequence encodes CASSFGGGNEQFF.